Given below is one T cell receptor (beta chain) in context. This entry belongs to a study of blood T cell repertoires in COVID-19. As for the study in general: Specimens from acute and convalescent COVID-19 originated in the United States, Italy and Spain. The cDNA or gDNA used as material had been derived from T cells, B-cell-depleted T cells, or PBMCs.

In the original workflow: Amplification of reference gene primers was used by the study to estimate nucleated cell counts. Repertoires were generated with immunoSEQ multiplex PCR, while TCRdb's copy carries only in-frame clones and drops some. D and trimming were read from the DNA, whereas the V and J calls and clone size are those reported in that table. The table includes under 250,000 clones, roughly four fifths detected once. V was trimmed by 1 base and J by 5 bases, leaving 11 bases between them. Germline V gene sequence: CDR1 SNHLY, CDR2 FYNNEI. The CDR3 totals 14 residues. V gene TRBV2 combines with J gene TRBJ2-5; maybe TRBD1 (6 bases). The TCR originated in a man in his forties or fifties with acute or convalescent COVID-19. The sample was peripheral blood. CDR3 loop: CASSEGGRGETQYF. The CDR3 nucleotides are TGTGCCAGCAGTGAAGGGGGAAGGGGGGAGACCCAGTACTTC.